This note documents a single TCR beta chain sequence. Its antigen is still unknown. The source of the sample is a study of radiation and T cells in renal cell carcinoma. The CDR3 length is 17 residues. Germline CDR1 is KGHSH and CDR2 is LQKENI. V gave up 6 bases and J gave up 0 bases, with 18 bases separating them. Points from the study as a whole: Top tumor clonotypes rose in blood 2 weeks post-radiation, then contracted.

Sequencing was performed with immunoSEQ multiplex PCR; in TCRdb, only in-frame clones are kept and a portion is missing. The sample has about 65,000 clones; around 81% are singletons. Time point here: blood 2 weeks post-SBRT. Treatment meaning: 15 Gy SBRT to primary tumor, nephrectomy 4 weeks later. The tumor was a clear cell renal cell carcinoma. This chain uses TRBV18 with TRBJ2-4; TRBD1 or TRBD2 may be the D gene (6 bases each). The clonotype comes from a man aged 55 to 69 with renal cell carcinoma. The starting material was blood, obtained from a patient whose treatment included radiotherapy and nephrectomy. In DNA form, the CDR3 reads TGTGCCAGCTCTCTCCGCCAAAGGGGGGAAGCCAAAAACATTCAGTACTTC. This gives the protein CASSLRQRGEAKNIQYF.